One sample yielded the 23 T cell receptor beta chains listed below, sequenced in a study of T cell responses to AZD1222 COVID-19 vaccine. Produced via immunoSEQ multiplex PCR; TCRdb's table is partial and in-frame only. There are 90,000 to 95,000 clones in the sample; more than 75% occur only once, and 9.5% to 13% lies in the top ten. Sequencing used peripheral blood, obtained on day 0 of AZD1222 vaccination. The receptors come from an adult in good health.

In its sample, this clone was seen once. The chain employs TRBV27 and TRBJ1-4; TRBD1 is a possible D gene (5 bases). V gave up 2 bases and J gave up 5 bases, with 12 bases separating them. This CDR3 has 15 amino acids. Germline V gene lookup returns CDR1 MNHEY and CDR2 SMNVEV (reference sequence). The CDR3: CASSLSSGPNEKLFF. DNA of the CDR3: TGTGCCAGCAGTTTAAGCTCAGGGCCCAATGAAAAACTGTTTTTT.

The chain recombines TRBV5-4 with TRBJ1-1, with D uncertain. There are 14 residues in the CDR3. The germline V gene has CDR1 SGHNT and CDR2 YYREEE (reference sequence). Trimming cost V 0 bases and J 2 bases, with 8 bases left between them. Here the CDR3 reads CASSLEQFNTEAFF. The CDR3 DNA reads TGTGCCAGCAGCTTGGAACAGTTCAACACTGAAGCTTTCTTT.

The gene calls are TRBV18 and TRBJ1-1; 10 bases line up with TRBD1. V lost 6 bases, J lost 7 bases, and 17 bases stayed unmatched. CDR1 and CDR2 from the germline V gene are KGHSH and LQKENI. The CDR3 has 17 amino acids. CDR3 sequence reads: CASSRESTGQGLGEAFF. The CDR3 DNA sequence: TGTGCCAGCTCTCGCGAAAGCACGGGACAGGGGTTGGGTGAAGCTTTCTTT.

The V gene is TRBV2, the J gene TRBJ1-4; D unclear. The CDR3 sequence is 17 residues long. Looked up from germline, CDR1 is SNHLY and CDR2 is FYNNEI. Deletions cut 2 bases from V and 4 bases from J, with 17 bases between. CDR3 protein: CASSEIPPQILNEKLFF. In DNA form, the CDR3 reads TGTGCCAGCAGTGAAATTCCCCCCCAGATTCTTAATGAAAAACTGTTTTTT.

The DNA of the CDR3 is TGTGCCAGTAGTATAGTTGGACGCTACACCTTC. Protein: CASSIVGRYTF. This chain uses TRBV19 with TRBJ1-2; D call uncertain. V was cut by 1 base and J by 9 bases, with 6 bases left in between. The CDR3 extends over 11 amino acids. Per germline, CDR1 LNHDA and CDR2 SQIVND (reference sequence). Full variable domain (remainder filled in from reference TRBV19 and TRBJ1-2): DGGITQSPKYLFRKEGQNVTLSCEQNLNHDAMYWYRQDPGQGLRLIYYSQIVNDFQKGDIAEGYSVSREKKESFPLTVTSAQKNPTAFYLCASSIVGRYTFGSGTRLTVV.

V is TRBV19 and J is TRBJ2-6; 7 positions match TRBD1. CDR3 size: 19 residues. CDR1 is LNHDA, CDR2 SQIVND, per germline (reference sequence). Trimming removed 3 bases from V and 0 bases from J; junction bases left unmatched: 11. This CDR3 reads CASSIPGQLSNSGANVLTF. The CDR3 DNA follows: TGTGCCAGTAGTATCCCGGGACAGCTTTCCAACTCTGGGGCCAACGTCCTGACTTTC.

This rearrangement joins TRBV19 to TRBJ1-2, with 9 positions matching TRBD1. Per the germline V gene, CDR1 is LNHDA and CDR2 is SQIVND (reference sequence). Germline trimming cut 5 bases from V and 2 bases from J; bases unmatched to any gene: 6. The CDR3 has 15 amino acids. CDR3 amino acids: CASSPPGQGNYGYTF. For the CDR3, the DNA is TGTGCCAGTAGTCCGCCGGGACAGGGAAACTATGGCTACACCTTC.

This clone was seen only once. V and J are TRBV7-7 and TRBJ2-5; TRBD1 agrees at 8 bases. This CDR3 contains 16 residues. With 5 bases clipped from V and 5 bases from J, the junction kept 13 bases outside the gene matches. In germline, CDR1 is SSHAT, CDR2 FNYEAQ (reference sequence). The CDR3 bases are TGTGCCAGCAGCCGAGATACTCAGGGGGCGCGGGAGACCCAGTACTTC. Amino acids: CASSRDTQGARETQYF.

The chain uses TRBV5-1 and TRBJ1-2; no firm D call. The V gene's germline CDR1 is SGHRS and CDR2 YFSETQ. This CDR3 has 13 amino acids. Trimming removed 4 bases from V and 4 bases from J, with 11 bases in between. CDR3 region: CASSQQVTYGYTF. CDR3 bases: TGCGCCAGCAGCCAGCAGGTCACCTATGGCTACACCTTC.

The chain uses TRBV19 and TRBJ1-5; the D is unclear. Trimming took off 8 bases at V and 6 bases at J, with 11 bases between the two ends. This CDR3 contains 12 residues. From germline, CDR1 is LNHDA and CDR2 SQIVND (reference sequence). The CDR3 sequence is CASGRERQPQHF. The DNA of the CDR3 is TGTGCCAGTGGGAGGGAGCGTCAGCCCCAGCATTTT.

CDR3 in amino acids: CASSINRGSYNEQFF. The CDR3 DNA reads TGTGCCAGTAGTATAAACAGGGGATCCTACAATGAGCAGTTCTTC. The gene calls are TRBV19 and TRBJ2-1, with 7 bases fitting TRBD1. V trimming: 2 bases; J trimming: 1 base; junction bases outside the gene matches: 2. The CDR3 sequence is 15 residues long. In germline, CDR1 is LNHDA, CDR2 SQIVND (reference sequence). Full variable domain (outside the CDR3, taken from reference TRBV19 and TRBJ2-1): DGGITQSPKYLFRKEGQNVTLSCEQNLNHDAMYWYRQDPGQGLRLIYYSQIVNDFQKGDIAEGYSVSREKKESFPLTVTSAQKNPTAFYLCASSINRGSYNEQFFGPGTRLTVL.

The gene calls are TRBV2 and TRBJ1-4; 7 nucleotides align to TRBD1. CDR1 and CDR2 (germline): SNHLY, FYNNEI. The CDR3 runs to 16 residues. After removal of 6 bases from V and 5 bases from J, the junction contained 12 bases not matched to a gene. CDR3 coding DNA: TGTGCCAGCAGCGGGCCGGGGACAGCCAAAAATGAAAAACTGTTTTTT. Translated, it gives CASSGPGTAKNEKLFF.

This chain uses TRBV4-2 with TRBJ2-1; 11 bases align to TRBD2. CDR3 length: 17 amino acids. V trimming: 2 bases; J trimming: 3 bases; junction bases outside the gene matches: 6. Per the germline V gene, CDR1 is LGHNA and CDR2 is YNFKEQ. The CDR3 sequence: CASSQNSGGAGYNEQFF. The DNA of the CDR3 is TGTGCCAGCAGCCAAAATAGCGGGGGGGCGGGCTACAATGAGCAGTTCTTC.

This clone was detected only a few times. The chain links TRBV30 to TRBJ2-3, with D possibly matching TRBD1 (6 bases). CDR1 and CDR2 (germline): GTSNPN, SVGIG (reference sequence). This CDR3 is built from 14 residues. V lost 4 bases, J lost 0 bases, and 11 bases lay in between. CDR3 coding DNA: TGTGCCTGGACCCTGACAGGTAGCACAGATACGCAGTATTTT. It specifies CAWTLTGSTDTQYF.

The V call is TRBV19, the J call TRBJ1-5; D perhaps matches TRBD1 (5 bases). The V and J ends lost 5 bases and 1 base respectively, with 12 bases between them. Germline V gene sequence: CDR1 LNHDA, CDR2 SQIVND (reference sequence). The CDR3 covers 15 residues. CDR3: CASSVGVWSNQPQHF. The CDR3 bases are TGTGCCAGTAGTGTGGGGGTTTGGAGCAATCAGCCCCAGCATTTT.

The chain recombines TRBV12-5 with TRBJ1-4; D is possibly TRBD1 (5 bases). The CDR3 covers 17 residues. With 1 base removed from V and 5 bases from J, the gap between germline ends came to 17 bases. Germline V gives CDR1 LGHNT, CDR2 FRNRAP. The CDR3 loop reads CASGLDNRGAGNEKLFF. The CDR3 nucleotides are TGTGCTAGTGGTTTGGACAACCGAGGGGCGGGGAATGAAAAACTGTTTTTT.

The rearrangement links TRBV2 to TRBJ2-7, with TRBD1 matching over 9 bases. The V gene end was trimmed by 6 bases and the J gene end by 6 bases; junction bases not matched to a gene: 12. CDR3 length: 15 residues. Germline CDR1 SNHLY, CDR2 FYNNEI. CDR3 in DNA: TGTGCCAGCAGGGAGACAGGGGGAGCGGGTCTCGAGCAGTACTTC. This sequence encodes CASRETGGAGLEQYF.

The chain carries TRBV28 and TRBJ2-1; D is ambiguous. Trimming shortened V by 5 bases and J by 3 bases, and 17 bases separated the two germline ends. The germline gives CDR1 MDHEN, CDR2 SYDVKM. The CDR3 loop spans 16 amino acids. CDR3 sequence reads: CASSPVGRTDYNEQFF. The CDR3 DNA follows: TGTGCCAGCAGTCCCGTAGGGCGTACGGACTACAATGAGCAGTTCTTC.

The chain couples TRBV2 to TRBJ1-1; D may be TRBD1 (6 bases). V dropped 5 bases and J dropped 1 base, with 17 bases sitting between them. Germline values: CDR1 SNHLY, CDR2 FYNNEI. This CDR3 is 16 amino acids long. CDR3 sequence reads: CASSKGLGGGNTEAFF. CDR3 nucleotides: TGTGCCAGCAGTAAAGGGCTGGGAGGGGGGAACACTGAAGCTTTCTTT.

The chain recombines TRBV11-2 with TRBJ1-6; 7 bases map to TRBD1. The CDR3 extends over 14 amino acids. Germline-derived CDR1 and CDR2 are SGHAT and FQNNGV. V dropped 1 base and J dropped 8; count of bases not matched to a gene: 2. As DNA, the CDR3 is TGTGCCAGCAGCTTAGCAGGGGGTCATTCACCCCTCCACTTT. Translation: CASSLAGGHSPLHF.

The chain uses TRBV25-1 and TRBJ2-7, with 13 bases matching TRBD2. Germline V lookup: CDR1 MGHDK, CDR2 SYGVNS. V trimming: 8 bases; J trimming: 4 bases; junction bases outside the gene matches: 5. CDR3 size: 14 residues. The CDR3 coding sequence is TGTGCCAGCGGGCGACTAGCGGGGGGTTACGAGCAGTACTTC. It is translated as CASGRLAGGYEQYF.

V is TRBV10-2 and J is TRBJ1-4; TRBD1 matches at 7 bases. The CDR3 consists of 15 residues. V was pared by 2 bases and J by 8 bases, with 8 bases of the junction left unmatched. Germline CDR1 WSHSY, CDR2 SAAADI. CDR3 amino acids: CASSETQGQAEKLFF. The CDR3 DNA sequence: TGCGCCAGCAGTGAGACACAGGGGCAAGCGGAAAAACTGTTTTTT.

The J gene is TRBJ2-7, the V gene TRBV28; D tentatively fits TRBD1 or TRBD2 (5 bases each). The germline gives CDR1 MDHEN, CDR2 SYDVKM. Trimming removed 6 bases at V and 3 bases at J, with 18 bases between. The CDR3 consists of 15 residues. The CDR3 spells CASSPPGTRSYEQYF. CDR3 nucleotides: TGTGCCAGCAGCCCGCCCGGGACCCGGAGCTACGAGCAGTACTTC.